Listed below are T cell receptor beta chains from one sample, sequenced in a study of neoadjuvant nivolumab and ipilimumab in lung cancer. Libraries were prepared by immunoSEQ multiplex PCR; TCRdb keeps only in-frame clonotypes and omits some of them. Here the sample spans fewer than 20,000 clones, less than 85% being singletons. Sequenced material: tumor tissue, taken after neoadjuvant nivolumab, alone or with ipilimumab, at or shortly before surgery. The receptors were sampled from an adult with non-small cell lung cancer. Each CDR3 is given without its conserved first and last residue.

v_call cdr3_aa
TRBV30 AWSVLASSFSGNTIY
TRBV18 ASSATGGEPEAF
TRBV7-8 ASSLVLAGGHLDTQY
TRBV11-1 ASSFGPGQGDSPLH
TRBV7-9 ASSFIPSSDTDTQY
TRBV5-1 ASSLNLGQGTLGAQY
TRBV7-2 ASSPGQGTDTQY
TRBV10-3 AISEGADYGYT
TRBV5-1 ASSETSVSYEQY
TRBV7-2 ASNRDRAYNEQF
TRBV11-2 ASSLGGSETQY
TRBV9 ASSVGGRAGELF
TRBV7-9 ASRDLTGDEQY
TRBV4-2 ASSQPPRVDGYT
TRBV5-1 ASSGGSTDTQY
TRBV7-2 ASSPDSDRSYEQY
TRBV5-6 ASSLAGRLTYNEQF
TRBV18 ASSPSQGSFDGYT
TRBV30 AWRGNDGPQH
TRBV18 ASSPLGVPEAF
TRBV10-3 AISEKGDYEQY
TRBV19 ASSTPGQGYGYT
TRBV2 ASTADRGRDQPQH
TRBV2 ASSDTGIPGEKLF
TRBV30 AWKVPGQSYYGYT
TRBV4-3 ASSQEGRGGTDTQY
TRBV5-5 ASIHRKTTDTQY
TRBV5-6 ASSRDRGDTQY
TRBV5-6 ASSLAGGNEQF
TRBV19 ASSIGQFSYEQY
TRBV19 ASSSRGRGTGANVLT
TRBV7-3 ASSLNGQGSPLH
TRBV5-1 ASSLVVGDGTQY
TRBV6-6 ASSYPDGATYEQY
TRBV6-7 ASSYGLDASRDEQF
TRBV5-8 ASSLVLANYGYT
TRBV30 AWSTGLGGHTEAF
TRBV2 ASSGQWNTEAF
TRBV7-8 ASSLRASSYEQY
TRBV4-1 ASSQEQGTYYGYT